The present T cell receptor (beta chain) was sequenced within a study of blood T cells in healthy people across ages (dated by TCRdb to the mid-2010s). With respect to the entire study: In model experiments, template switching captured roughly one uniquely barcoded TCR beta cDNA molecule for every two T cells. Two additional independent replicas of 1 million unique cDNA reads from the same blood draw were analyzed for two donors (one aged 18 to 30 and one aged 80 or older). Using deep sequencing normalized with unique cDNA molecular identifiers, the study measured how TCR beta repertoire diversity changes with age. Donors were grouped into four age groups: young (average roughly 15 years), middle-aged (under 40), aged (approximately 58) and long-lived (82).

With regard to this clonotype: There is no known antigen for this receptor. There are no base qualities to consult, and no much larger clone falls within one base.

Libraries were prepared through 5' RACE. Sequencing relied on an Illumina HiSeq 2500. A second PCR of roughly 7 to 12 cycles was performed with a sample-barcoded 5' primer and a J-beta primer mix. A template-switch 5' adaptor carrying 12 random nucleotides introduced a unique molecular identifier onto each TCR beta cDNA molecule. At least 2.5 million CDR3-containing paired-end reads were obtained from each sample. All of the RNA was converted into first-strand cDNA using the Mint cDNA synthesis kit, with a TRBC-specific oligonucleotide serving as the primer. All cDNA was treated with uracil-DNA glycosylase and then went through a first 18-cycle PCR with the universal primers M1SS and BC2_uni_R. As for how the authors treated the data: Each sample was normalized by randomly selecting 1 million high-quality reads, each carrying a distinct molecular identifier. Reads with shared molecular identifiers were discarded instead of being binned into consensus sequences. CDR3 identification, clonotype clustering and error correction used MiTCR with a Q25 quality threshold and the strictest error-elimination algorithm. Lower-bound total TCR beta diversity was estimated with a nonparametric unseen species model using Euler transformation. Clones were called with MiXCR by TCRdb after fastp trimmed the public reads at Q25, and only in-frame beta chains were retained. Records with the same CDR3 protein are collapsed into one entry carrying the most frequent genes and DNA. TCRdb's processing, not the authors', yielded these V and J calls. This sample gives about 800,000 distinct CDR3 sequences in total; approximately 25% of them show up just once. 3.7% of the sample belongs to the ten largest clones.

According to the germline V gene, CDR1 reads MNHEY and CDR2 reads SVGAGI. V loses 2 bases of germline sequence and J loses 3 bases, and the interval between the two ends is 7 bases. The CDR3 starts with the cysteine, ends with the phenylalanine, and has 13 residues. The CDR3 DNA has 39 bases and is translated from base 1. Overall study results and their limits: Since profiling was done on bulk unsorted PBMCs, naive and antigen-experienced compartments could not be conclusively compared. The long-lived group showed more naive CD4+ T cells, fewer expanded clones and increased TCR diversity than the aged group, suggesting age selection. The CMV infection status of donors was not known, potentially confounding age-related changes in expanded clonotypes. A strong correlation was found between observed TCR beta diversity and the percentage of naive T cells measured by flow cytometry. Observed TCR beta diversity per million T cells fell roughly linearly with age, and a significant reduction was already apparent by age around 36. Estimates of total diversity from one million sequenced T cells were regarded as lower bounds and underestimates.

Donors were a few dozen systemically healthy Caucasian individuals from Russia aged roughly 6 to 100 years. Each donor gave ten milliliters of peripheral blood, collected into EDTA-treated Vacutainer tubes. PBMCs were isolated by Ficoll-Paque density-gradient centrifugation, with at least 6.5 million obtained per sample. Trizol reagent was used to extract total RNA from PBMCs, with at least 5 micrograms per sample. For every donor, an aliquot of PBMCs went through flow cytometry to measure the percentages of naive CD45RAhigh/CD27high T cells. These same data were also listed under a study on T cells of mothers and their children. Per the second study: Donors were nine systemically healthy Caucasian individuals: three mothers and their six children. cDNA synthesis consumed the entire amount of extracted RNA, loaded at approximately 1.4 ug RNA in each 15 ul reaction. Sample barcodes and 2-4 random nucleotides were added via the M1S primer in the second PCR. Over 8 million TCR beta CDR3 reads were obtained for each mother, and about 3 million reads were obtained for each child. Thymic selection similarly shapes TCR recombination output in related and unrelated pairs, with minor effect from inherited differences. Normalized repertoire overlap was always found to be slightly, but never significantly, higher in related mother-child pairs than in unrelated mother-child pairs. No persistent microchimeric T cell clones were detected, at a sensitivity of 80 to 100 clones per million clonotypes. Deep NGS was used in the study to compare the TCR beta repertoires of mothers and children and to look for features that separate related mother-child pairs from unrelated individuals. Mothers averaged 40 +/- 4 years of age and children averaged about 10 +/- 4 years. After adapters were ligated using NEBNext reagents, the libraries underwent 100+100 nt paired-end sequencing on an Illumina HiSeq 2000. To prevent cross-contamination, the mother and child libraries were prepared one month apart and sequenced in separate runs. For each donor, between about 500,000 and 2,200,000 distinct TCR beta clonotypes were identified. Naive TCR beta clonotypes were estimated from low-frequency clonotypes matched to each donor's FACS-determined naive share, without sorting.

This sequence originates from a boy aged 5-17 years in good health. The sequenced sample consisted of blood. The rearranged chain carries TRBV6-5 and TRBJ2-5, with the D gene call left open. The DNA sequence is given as TGTGCCAGCAGTTACGGGGAAAAAGAGACCCAGTACTTC. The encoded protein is CASSYGEKETQYF.